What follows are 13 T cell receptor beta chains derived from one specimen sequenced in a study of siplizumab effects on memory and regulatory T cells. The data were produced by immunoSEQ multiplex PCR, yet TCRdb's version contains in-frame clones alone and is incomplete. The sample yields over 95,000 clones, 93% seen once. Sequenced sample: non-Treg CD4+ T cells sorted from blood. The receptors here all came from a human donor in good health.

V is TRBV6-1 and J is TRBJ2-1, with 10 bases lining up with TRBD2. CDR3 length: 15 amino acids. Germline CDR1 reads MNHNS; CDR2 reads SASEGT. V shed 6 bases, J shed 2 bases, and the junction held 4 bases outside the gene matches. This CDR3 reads CASRGSGGAYNEQFF. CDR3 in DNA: TGTGCCAGCAGAGGAAGCGGGGGGGCCTACAATGAGCAGTTCTTC.

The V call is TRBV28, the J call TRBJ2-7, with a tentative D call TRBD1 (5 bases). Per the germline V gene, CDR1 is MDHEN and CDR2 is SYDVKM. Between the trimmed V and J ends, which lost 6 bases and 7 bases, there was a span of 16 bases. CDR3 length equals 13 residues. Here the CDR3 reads CASSPDSAWEQYF. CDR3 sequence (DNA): TGTGCCAGCAGCCCCGACAGTGCGTGGGAGCAGTACTTC.

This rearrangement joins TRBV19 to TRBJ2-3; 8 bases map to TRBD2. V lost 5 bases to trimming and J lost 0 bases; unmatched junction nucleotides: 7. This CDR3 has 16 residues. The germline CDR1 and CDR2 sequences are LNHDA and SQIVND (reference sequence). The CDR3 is CASSSGGGPSTDTQYF. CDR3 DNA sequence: TGTGCCAGTAGTTCGGGCGGGGGGCCAAGCACAGATACGCAGTATTTT.

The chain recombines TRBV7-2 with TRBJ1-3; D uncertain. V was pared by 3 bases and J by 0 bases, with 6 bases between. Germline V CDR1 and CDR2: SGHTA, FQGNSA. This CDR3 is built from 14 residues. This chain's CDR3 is CASSFSISGNTIYF. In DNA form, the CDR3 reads TGTGCCAGCAGCTTTTCAATCTCTGGAAACACCATATATTTT. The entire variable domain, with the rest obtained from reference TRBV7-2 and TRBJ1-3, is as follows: GAGVSQSPSNKVTEKGKDVELRCDPISGHTALYWYRQSLGQGLEFLIYFQGNSAPDKSGLPSDRFSAERTGGSVSTLTIQRTQQEDSAVYLCASSFSISGNTIYFGEGSWLTVV.

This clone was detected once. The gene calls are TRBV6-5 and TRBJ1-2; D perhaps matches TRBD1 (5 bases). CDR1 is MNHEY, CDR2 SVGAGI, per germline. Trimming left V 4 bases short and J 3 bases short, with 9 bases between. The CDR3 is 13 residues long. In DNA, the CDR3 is TGTGCCAGCAGTTGGGGGGACGACTATGGCTACACCTTC. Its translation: CASSWGDDYGYTF.

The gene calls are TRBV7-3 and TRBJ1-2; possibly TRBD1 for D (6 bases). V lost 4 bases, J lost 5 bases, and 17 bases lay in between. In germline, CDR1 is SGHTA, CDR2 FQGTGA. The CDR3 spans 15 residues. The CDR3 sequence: CASSSNSGAGYGYTF. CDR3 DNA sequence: TGTGCCAGCAGCTCGAACTCGGGGGCGGGTTATGGCTACACCTTC.

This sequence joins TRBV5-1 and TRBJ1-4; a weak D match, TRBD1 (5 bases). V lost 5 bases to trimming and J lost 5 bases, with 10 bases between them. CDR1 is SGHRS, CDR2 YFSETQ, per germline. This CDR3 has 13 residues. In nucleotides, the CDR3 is TGCGCCAGCAGTCGACAGCAAAATGAAAAACTGTTTTTT. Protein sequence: CASSRQQNEKLFF.

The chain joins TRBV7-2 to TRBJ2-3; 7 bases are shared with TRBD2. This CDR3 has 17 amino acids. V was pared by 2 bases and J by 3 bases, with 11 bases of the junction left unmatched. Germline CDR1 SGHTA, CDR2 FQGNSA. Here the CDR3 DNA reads TGTGCCAGCAGCTTATCCATTGGGCGGGGAGGGACAGATACGCAGTATTTT. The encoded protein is CASSLSIGRGGTDTQYF.

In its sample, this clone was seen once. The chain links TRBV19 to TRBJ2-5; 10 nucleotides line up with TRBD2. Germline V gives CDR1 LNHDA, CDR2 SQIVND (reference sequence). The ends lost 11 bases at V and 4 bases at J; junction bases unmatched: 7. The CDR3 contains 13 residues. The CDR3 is CAVRQRGGETQYF. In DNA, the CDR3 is TGTGCCGTCCGCCAGCGGGGGGGAGAGACCCAGTACTTC.

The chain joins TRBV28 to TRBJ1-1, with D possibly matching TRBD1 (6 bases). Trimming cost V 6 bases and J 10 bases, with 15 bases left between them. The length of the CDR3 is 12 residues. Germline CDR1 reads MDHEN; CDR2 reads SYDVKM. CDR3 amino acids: CASSLYRVSAFF. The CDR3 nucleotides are TGTGCCAGCAGCCTTTACAGGGTTTCAGCTTTCTTT.

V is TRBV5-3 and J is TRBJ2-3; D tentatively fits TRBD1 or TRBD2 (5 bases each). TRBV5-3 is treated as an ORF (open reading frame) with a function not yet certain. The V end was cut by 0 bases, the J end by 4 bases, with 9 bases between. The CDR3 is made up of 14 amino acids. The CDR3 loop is CARSLDQGPDTQYF. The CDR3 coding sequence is TGTGCCAGAAGCTTGGACCAGGGACCAGATACGCAGTATTTT.

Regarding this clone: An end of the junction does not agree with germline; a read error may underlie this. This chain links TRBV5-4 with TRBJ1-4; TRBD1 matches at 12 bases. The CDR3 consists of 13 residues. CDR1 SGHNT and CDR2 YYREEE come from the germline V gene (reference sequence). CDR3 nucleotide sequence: TGTGCCAGCAGCCCCGGGACAGGGGGCCCGGATTCTTTC. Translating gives CASSPGTGGPDSF.

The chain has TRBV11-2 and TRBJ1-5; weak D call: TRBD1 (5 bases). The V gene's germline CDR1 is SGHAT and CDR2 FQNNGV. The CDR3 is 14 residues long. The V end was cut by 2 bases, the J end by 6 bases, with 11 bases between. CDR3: CASSLLPRGQPQHF. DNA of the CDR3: TGTGCCAGCAGCTTACTCCCTAGGGGTCAGCCCCAGCATTTT.